The 31 T cell receptor beta chains below all came from one sample that was sequenced in a study of T-cell memory formation after mild COVID-19. A single record per CDR3 protein comes from TCRdb applying MiXCR to the 5' RACE reads. Of some 160,000 distinct CDR3 sequences detected, 31% appear once; the ten largest clones hold more than 10%. The specimen sequenced was PBMCs or a T cell subset sorted from them (not recorded which). These receptors were obtained from an adult woman who had mild COVID-19 (a few samples of this study predate the infection). Cell type and time point are not known.

V gene TRBV14 combines with J gene TRBJ1-1; D is possibly TRBD1 (5 bases). Germline CDR1 SGHDN, CDR2 FVKESK. Trimming shortened V by 0 bases and J by 2 bases, and 13 bases separated the two germline ends. The CDR3 sequence is 16 residues long. Here the CDR3 DNA reads TGTGCCAGCAGCCAAGATAAGGGGCGTATCAACACTGAAGCTTTCTTT. The encoded protein is CASSQDKGRINTEAFF.

There are a few counts of this clonotype. This sequence joins TRBV11-2 and TRBJ2-1; 7 bases agree with TRBD2. The CDR3 is 14 residues long. Losses at the gene ends were 2 bases for V and 4 bases for J; bases not matched to a gene: 2. Germline CDR1 reads SGHAT; CDR2 reads FQNNGV. DNA for the CDR3: TGTGCCAGCAGCTTAAGCGGGGTATACAATGAGCAGTTCTTC. This gives the protein CASSLSGVYNEQFF.

A few counts support this clonotype. The rearrangement uses TRBV7-3 and TRBJ1-1, with 8 bases aligning to TRBD1. CDR3 length: 14 amino acids. After removal of 4 bases from V and 1 base from J, the junction contained 2 bases not matched to a gene. Germline V gene sequence: CDR1 SGHTA, CDR2 FQGTGA. The CDR3 spells CASSSGQANTEAFF. The CDR3 bases are TGTGCCAGCAGCTCGGGACAGGCGAACACTGAAGCTTTCTTT.

This clonotype has more than one count but fewer than ten. The chain combines TRBV6-5 with TRBJ2-3, with D tentatively TRBD2 (5 bases). Trimming stripped 6 bases from V and 2 bases from J, with 12 bases between. The CDR3 length is 14 residues. From germline, CDR1 is MNHEY and CDR2 SVGAGI. CDR3 sequence (DNA): TGTGCCAGCAGCCCGGGGTTCGCCACAGATACGCAGTATTTT. Translation gives CASSPGFATDTQYF.

The chain carries TRBV6-1 and TRBJ2-3; TRBD2 agrees at 11 bases. Trimming at V came to 7 bases and at J to 0 bases, leaving 12 bases not matched to a gene. The CDR3 covers 18 residues. CDR1 is MNHNS and CDR2 is SASEGT in the germline V gene. CDR3 in DNA: TGTGCCAGCATTCTTGGCCCGGGACTAGCGGTTAGCACAGATACGCAGTATTTT. Protein: CASILGPGLAVSTDTQYF.

A few counts support this clonotype. This sequence joins TRBV5-1 and TRBJ2-3; D may be TRBD1 (6 bases). The CDR3 runs 15 residues. Germline CDR1 and CDR2: SGHRS and YFSETQ. V was shortened by 0 bases and J by 4 bases, with 12 bases between the two germline ends. The CDR3 DNA is TGCGCCAGCAGCTTGGTGGGGGCGCAGCCAGATACGCAGTATTTT. Amino acid sequence: CASSLVGAQPDTQYF. Based on the CDR3 plus reference TRBV5-1 and TRBJ2-3, the full variable domain is KAGVTQTPRYLIKTRGQQVTLSCSPISGHRSVSWYQQTPGQGLQFLFEYFSETQRNKGNFPGRFSGRQFSNSRSEMNVSTLELGDSALYLCASSLVGAQPDTQYFGPGTRLTVL.

The CDR3 loop reads CATSSGNQPQHF. The DNA of the CDR3 is TGTGCCACCAGCTCAGGGAATCAGCCCCAGCATTTT. The gene calls are TRBV15 and TRBJ1-5, with a possible D match to TRBD1 (5 bases). The germline CDR1 and CDR2 sequences are LNHNV and YYDKDF (reference sequence). V lost 5 bases and J lost 4, with 6 bases in between. The CDR3 spans 12 residues.

The genes are TRBV10-3 and TRBJ2-5, with 7 positions matching TRBD2. The CDR3 runs to 13 residues. Losses at the gene ends were 5 bases for V and 4 bases for J; bases not matched to a gene: 4. The germline V gene encodes CDR1 ENHRY and CDR2 SYGVKD. CDR3 amino acids: CAISSGLGETQYF. Written as DNA, the CDR3 is TGTGCCATCAGTTCTGGACTAGGAGAGACCCAGTACTTC.

V gene TRBV20-1 combines with J gene TRBJ1-6, with 8 bases aligning to TRBD1. J lost 3 bases, V lost 3 bases, and 1 base had no gene match. The CDR3 is made up of 14 amino acids. Germline CDR1 is DFQATT and CDR2 is SNEGSKA (reference sequence). In nucleotides, the CDR3 is TGCAGTGCTAGGGGACAGGTCTATAATTCACCCCTCCACTTT. This codes for CSARGQVYNSPLHF.

The rearrangement joins TRBV7-2 to TRBJ2-7, with 8 bases matching TRBD2. The CDR3 is 15 amino acids. The J segment lost 3 bases and the V segment lost 5 bases, leaving 9 bases of the junction unmatched. Germline V lookup: CDR1 SGHTA, CDR2 FQGNSA. In DNA form, the CDR3 reads TGTGCCAGCAGCCGGGGGGGGACTAGTCACTACGAGCAGTACTTC. Protein sequence: CASSRGGTSHYEQYF.

This clonotype was detected only a few times. The V gene is TRBV15, the J gene TRBJ2-7, with D possibly called TRBD1 or TRBD2 (5 bases each). V dropped 5 bases and J dropped 0 bases, with 14 bases sitting between them. Per germline, CDR1 LNHNV and CDR2 YYDKDF (reference sequence). This CDR3 has 15 amino acids. The CDR3 sequence is CATSDRDGVSYEQYF. DNA of the CDR3: TGTGCCACCAGCGACCGGGACGGAGTCTCCTACGAGCAGTACTTC. Variable domain in full (rest from reference TRBV15 and TRBJ2-7): DAMVIQNPRYQVTQFGKPVTLSCSQTLNHNVMYWYQQKSSQAPKLLFHYYDKDFNNEADTPDNFQSRRPNTSFCFLDIRSPGLGDTAMYLCATSDRDGVSYEQYFGPGTRLTVT.

The chain recombines TRBV11-2 with TRBJ2-7; perhaps TRBD1 as D (6 bases). Trimming left V 7 bases short and J 7 bases short, with 20 bases between. The CDR3 extends over 14 amino acids. Germline loops: CDR1 SGHAT, CDR2 FQNNGV. The CDR3 spells CASTVGTPQSEQYF. The DNA for the CDR3 is TGTGCCAGCACAGTTGGGACACCGCAAAGTGAGCAGTACTTC.

This clonotype has a handful of counts. V is TRBV7-9 and J is TRBJ2-7; TRBD1 agrees at 9 bases. Per germline, CDR1 SEHNR and CDR2 FQNEAQ (reference sequence). The CDR3 runs to 15 residues. The V segment lost 4 bases and the J segment 7 bases; nucleotides outside the gene matches: 11. Here the CDR3 reads CASSSRDRETGEQYF. In DNA, the CDR3 is TGTGCCAGCAGCTCCCGGGACAGGGAAACGGGGGAGCAGTACTTC.

The CDR3 is CATSDPARDLVTGELFF. CDR3 sequence (DNA): TGTGCCACCAGTGATCCCGCCCGAGATCTAGTCACCGGGGAGCTGTTTTTT. The chain is built from TRBV24-1 and TRBJ2-2, with no clear D. The V end lost 3 bases, the J end lost 4 bases, and 17 bases lay between the germline ends. CDR1 is KGHDR, CDR2 SFDVKD, per germline. The CDR3 loop spans 17 amino acids.

The chain employs TRBV4-1 and TRBJ2-7; D tentatively fits TRBD1 or TRBD2 (5 bases each). V gave up 0 bases and J gave up 5 bases, with 14 bases separating them. Germline V gene sequence: CDR1 MGHRA, CDR2 YSYEKL. This CDR3 has 15 residues. The CDR3 reads CASSQDEGTVHEQYF. The CDR3 DNA is TGCGCCAGCAGCCAAGATGAGGGGACCGTCCACGAGCAGTACTTC.

This clonotype was observed a single time. The V call is TRBV4-3, the J call TRBJ1-3, with D tentatively TRBD1 (5 bases). V was trimmed by 4 bases and J by 0 bases, leaving 13 bases between them. The germline CDR1 and CDR2 sequences are LGHNA and YSLEER. This CDR3 has 16 amino acids. The DNA of the CDR3 is TGCGCCAGCAGCCCCATTAGGGGCAGCTCTGGAAACACCATATATTTT. Its translation is CASSPIRGSSGNTIYF.

The chain combines TRBV7-6 with TRBJ2-3; 11 nucleotides match TRBD2. CDR3 length equals 16 residues. In germline, CDR1 is SGHVS, CDR2 FNYEAQ. V was clipped by 5 bases and J by 3 bases; unmatched bases: 7. This CDR3 reads CASSTLAGGTTDTQYF. The CDR3 bases are TGTGCCAGCAGCACGTTAGCGGGGGGGACGACAGATACGCAGTATTTT.

The V gene is TRBV6-5, the J gene TRBJ2-5; weak D call: TRBD2 (6 bases). From germline, CDR1 is MNHEY and CDR2 SVGAGI. Trimming shortened V by 10 bases and J by 0 bases, and 9 bases separated the two germline ends. This CDR3 contains 12 residues. The CDR3 here is CATRDYQETQYF. For the CDR3, the DNA is TGTGCCACTCGGGACTACCAAGAGACCCAGTACTTC.

The sample holds a few counts of this clonotype. The chain has TRBV15 and TRBJ2-1, with D unclear. V gave up 1 base and J gave up 10 bases, with 8 bases separating them. CDR3 length: 12 residues. Germline loops: CDR1 LNHNV, CDR2 YYDKDF (reference sequence). The CDR3 DNA follows: TGTGCCACCAGCAGAGCAGGATGGGAGCAGTTCTTC. Protein sequence: CATSRAGWEQFF.

The chain carries TRBV25-1 and TRBJ2-5; TRBD1 is a possible D gene (5 bases). Germline lookup yields CDR1 MGHDK and CDR2 SYGVNS. CDR3 length: 14 residues. Trimming left V 4 bases short and J 2 bases short, with 11 bases between. CDR3 bases: TGTGCCAGCAGTGGACAGAACCTGCAAGAGACCCAGTACTTC. It translates to CASSGQNLQETQYF. Filled out from reference TRBV25-1 and TRBJ2-5, the complete variable domain reads EADIYQTPRYLVIGTGKKITLECSQTMGHDKMYWYQQDPGMELHLIHYSYGVNSTEKGDLSSESTVSRIRTEHFPLTLESARPSHTSQYLCASSGQNLQETQYFGPGTRLLVL.

This clonotype has just a few counts. This chain uses TRBV4-1 with TRBJ1-2; 8 nucleotides align to TRBD1. Germline V gene lookup returns CDR1 MGHRA and CDR2 YSYEKL. CDR3 length: 15 residues. Trimming removed 4 bases from V and 5 bases from J; junction bases left unmatched: 9. CDR3 DNA sequence: TGCGCCAGCAGCCCCCTAGGACAGGGTGGATATGGCTACACCTTC. This sequence encodes CASSPLGQGGYGYTF.

This chain uses TRBV18 with TRBJ2-7; TRBD1 matches at 8 bases. V shed 3 bases and J 3 bases; nucleotides not matched to a gene: 10. The CDR3 contains 16 residues. Per the germline V gene, CDR1 is KGHSH and CDR2 is LQKENI. The CDR3 region is CASSPPFPGGGYEQYF. The CDR3 DNA is TGTGCCAGCTCACCTCCCTTCCCAGGGGGCGGCTACGAGCAGTACTTC.

The chain joins TRBV20-1 to TRBJ2-1; a weak D match, TRBD1 (6 bases). CDR3 length: 11 amino acids. Trimming took off 7 bases at V and 5 bases at J, with 9 bases between the two ends. The germline V gene has CDR1 DFQATT and CDR2 SNEGSKA (reference sequence). CDR3 sequence (DNA): TGCAGTGGGCAGGGGCACAATGAGCAGTTCTTC. Translating it yields CSGQGHNEQFF.

This clonotype was counted a few times. This chain links TRBV5-1 with TRBJ2-3; no clear D. The CDR3 has 12 amino acids. Germline CDR1 and CDR2: SGHRS and YFSETQ. V dropped 0 bases and J dropped 4 bases, with 3 bases sitting between them. The CDR3 reads CASSLEADTQYF. The CDR3 nucleotides read TGCGCCAGCAGCTTGGAGGCAGATACGCAGTATTTT.

The chain links TRBV29-1 to TRBJ2-1; D unclear. Trimming shortened V by 7 bases and J by 5 bases, and 9 bases separated the two germline ends. In germline, CDR1 is SQVTM, CDR2 ANQGSEA. This CDR3 region has 11 residues. The CDR3: CSGGIDNEQFF. The CDR3 DNA reads TGCAGCGGGGGAATTGACAATGAGCAGTTCTTC.

In this sample, this clonotype is medium-sized (0.01 to 0.1%). The chain is built from TRBV6-1 and TRBJ2-2, with 7 bases that match TRBD1. Trimming took 2 bases from V and 0 from J; bases not matched to a gene: 3. The CDR3 is 16 amino acids. Looked up from germline, CDR1 is MNHNS and CDR2 is SASEGT. CDR3 sequence: CASSERGGANTGELFF. The CDR3 coding sequence is TGTGCCAGCAGTGAAAGAGGGGGCGCGAACACCGGGGAGCTGTTTTTT.

V usage is TRBV6-1 and J usage is TRBJ2-3, with TRBD1 identical over 9 bases. With V trimmed by 7 bases and J by 6 bases, 5 bases remained unmatched. There are 13 residues in the CDR3. Germline V gives CDR1 MNHNS, CDR2 SASEGT. CDR3 DNA: TGTGCCAGCAACAGGGGGCATATGGATACGCAGTATTTT. Residues: CASNRGHMDTQYF.

This clonotype was counted a few times. V and J are TRBV12-3 or TRBV12-4 and TRBJ1-4; D is possibly TRBD1 (5 bases). This CDR3 is built from 11 residues. V lost 9 bases and J lost 16, with 18 bases in between. CDR3 residues: CASELNAGRFF. As DNA, the CDR3 is TGTGCCAGTGAACTCAATGCGGGACGGTTTTTT.

This clonotype has only a few counts. The chain uses TRBV3-1 and TRBJ2-1; 10 bases match TRBD2. Germline lookup yields CDR1 LGHDT and CDR2 YNNKEL (reference sequence). After removal of 1 base from V and 6 bases from J, the junction contained 3 bases not matched to a gene. This CDR3 has 15 residues. CDR3 sequence: CASSQVSSGGNEQFF. The DNA for the CDR3 is TGTGCCAGCAGCCAAGTGTCTAGCGGGGGCAATGAGCAGTTCTTC.

This chain connects TRBV29-1 to TRBJ1-1; D is possibly TRBD1 (6 bases). This CDR3 is 13 amino acids long. Trimming shortened V by 7 bases and J by 0 bases, and 12 bases separated the two germline ends. Germline V CDR1 and CDR2: SQVTM, ANQGSEA. The CDR3 bases are TGCAGCGCCACCGGACAGTTGAACACTGAAGCTTTCTTT. Encoded protein: CSATGQLNTEAFF.

The chain links TRBV9 to TRBJ2-1, with 11 bases identical to TRBD2. Germline CDR1 and CDR2: SGDLS and YYNGEE. The CDR3 runs to 15 residues. V was clipped by 3 bases and J by 5 bases; unmatched bases: 4. The CDR3 region has the DNA TGTGCCAGCAGCGGGACTAGCGGGTCCCACAATGAGCAGTTCTTC. Protein product: CASSGTSGSHNEQFF. Full variable domain (rest looked up from reference TRBV9 and TRBJ2-1): DSGVTQTPKHLITATGQRVTLRCSPRSGDLSVYWYQQSLDQGLQFLIQYYNGEERAKGNILERFSAQQFPDLHSELNLSSLELGDSALYFCASSGTSGSHNEQFFGPGTRLTVL.